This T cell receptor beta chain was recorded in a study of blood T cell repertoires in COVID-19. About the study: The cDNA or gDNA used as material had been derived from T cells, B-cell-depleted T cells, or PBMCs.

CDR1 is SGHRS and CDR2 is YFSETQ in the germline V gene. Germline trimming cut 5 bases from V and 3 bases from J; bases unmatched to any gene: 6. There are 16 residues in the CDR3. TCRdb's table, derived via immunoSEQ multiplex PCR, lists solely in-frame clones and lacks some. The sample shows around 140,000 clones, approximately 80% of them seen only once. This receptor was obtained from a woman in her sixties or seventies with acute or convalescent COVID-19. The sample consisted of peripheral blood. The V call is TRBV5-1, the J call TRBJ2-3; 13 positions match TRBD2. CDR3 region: CASSQTSGRPTDTQYF. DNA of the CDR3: TGCGCCAGCAGTCAGACTAGCGGGAGGCCGACAGATACGCAGTATTTT.